Shown below are 20 T cell receptor beta chains from a single sample sequenced in a study of blood T cell repertoires in COVID-19. This table comes from immunoSEQ multiplex PCR, and its TCRdb copy is limited to in-frame clones, with some not included. The data contain about 180,000 clones, about 88% of them singletons. The sequencing sample was made of PBMCs or T cells enriched from blood (not recorded which). These receptors came from a woman aged 50 to 60 who had recovered from COVID-19.

This rearrangement joins TRBV7-3 to TRBJ1-3, with D perhaps matching TRBD1 (6 bases). This CDR3 is 15 amino acids long. Trimming stripped 3 bases from V and 4 bases from J, with 13 bases between. Per germline, CDR1 SGHTA and CDR2 FQGTGA. CDR3 region: CASSFRRDIGNTIYF. The CDR3 bases are TGTGCCAGCAGCTTCCGCCGGGACATAGGAAACACCATATATTTT.

This rearrangement joins TRBV5-1 to TRBJ2-3; TRBD1 matches at 8 bases. CDR3 length: 16 residues. J lost 3 bases, V lost 4 bases, and 10 bases had no gene match. Germline V CDR1 and CDR2: SGHRS, YFSETQ. The CDR3 is CASSPPGQGRTDTQYF. The CDR3 DNA is TGCGCCAGCAGCCCGCCAGGACAGGGTAGAACAGATACGCAGTATTTT. Combining the CDR3 with reference TRBV5-1 and TRBJ2-3 gives the whole variable domain KAGVTQTPRYLIKTRGQQVTLSCSPISGHRSVSWYQQTPGQGLQFLFEYFSETQRNKGNFPGRFSGRQFSNSRSEMNVSTLELGDSALYLCASSPPGQGRTDTQYFGPGTRLTVL.

This clone appeared a few times. The chain carries TRBV30 and TRBJ1-2, with 8 nucleotides matching TRBD1. CDR3 length: 15 residues. V was clipped by 4 bases and J by 10 bases; unmatched bases: 17. Per the germline V gene, CDR1 is GTSNPN and CDR2 is SVGIG (reference sequence). The CDR3 DNA sequence: TGTGCCTGGACTTCCCCCCAGGGGGCTATCAGGTCCTACACCTTC. It translates to CAWTSPQGAIRSYTF.

A note on this clone: The sample contains more than one DNA sequence encoding this CDR3. This chain links TRBV19 with TRBJ1-5; 8 bases align to TRBD1. The CDR3 length is 15 residues. The germline V gene encodes CDR1 LNHDA and CDR2 SQIVND (reference sequence). V shed 4 bases and J 1 base; nucleotides not matched to a gene: 3. The CDR3 nucleotides are TGTGCCAGTAGTAAGGACAGGGCGAGCAATCAGCCCCAGCATTTT. Amino acids: CASSKDRASNQPQHF.

In regard to this clone: The same CDR3 also results from other DNA sequences found in this sample. The rearrangement joins TRBV5-1 to TRBJ2-1, with D unclear. Deletions cut 2 bases from V and 7 bases from J, with 7 bases between. The length of the CDR3 is 12 residues. Germline V gene lookup returns CDR1 SGHRS and CDR2 YFSETQ. In DNA form, the CDR3 reads TGCGCCAGCAGCTTATTGGCTAATGAGCAGTTCTTC. The encoded protein is CASSLLANEQFF.

The rearrangement joins TRBV4-1 to TRBJ2-1, with 13 nucleotides matching TRBD2. Germline CDR1 is MGHRA and CDR2 is YSYEKL. The ends lost 4 bases at V and 7 bases at J; junction bases unmatched: 10. The CDR3 spans 17 residues. The DNA for the CDR3 is TGCGCCAGCAGCCGAGAACTAGCGGGAGGGCCGTGGAATGAGCAGTTCTTC. Protein sequence: CASSRELAGGPWNEQFF.

This clone was seen only once. This chain joins TRBV28 and TRBJ1-2; 7 positions agree with TRBD1. Trimming cost V 9 bases and J 8 bases; bases outside gene matches: 9. Germline lookup yields CDR1 MDHEN and CDR2 SYDVKM. This CDR3 has 12 amino acids. CDR3 sequence: CASVGTALGYTF. The CDR3 nucleotides read TGTGCCAGTGTCGGGACAGCTTTAGGCTACACCTTC.

The chain uses TRBV19 and TRBJ1-5; 9 bases match TRBD1. With 7 bases clipped from V and 6 bases from J, the junction kept 10 bases outside the gene matches. This CDR3 is built from 15 residues. Germline V lookup: CDR1 LNHDA, CDR2 SQIVND (reference sequence). The CDR3 region has the DNA TGTGCCAGTACCAAACAGGGGGCGCGGGGTCAGCCCCAGCATTTT. It specifies CASTKQGARGQPQHF.

The chain joins TRBV19 to TRBJ1-1, with TRBD1 matching over 7 bases. In germline, CDR1 is LNHDA, CDR2 SQIVND (reference sequence). The length of the CDR3 is 14 residues. V lost 4 bases, J lost 5 bases, and 7 bases stayed unmatched. CDR3 residues: CASSRRQGNTEAFF. DNA for the CDR3: TGTGCCAGTAGTAGGAGACAGGGTAATACTGAAGCTTTCTTT.

The chain joins TRBV28 to TRBJ2-7; 9 bases are shared with TRBD2. This CDR3 spans 15 amino acids. With V trimmed by 4 bases and J by 1 base, 5 bases remained unmatched. In germline, CDR1 is MDHEN, CDR2 SYDVKM. DNA of the CDR3: TGTGCCAGCAGTTCGCCGACTAGCGGTTCCTACGAGCAGTACTTC. Translating it yields CASSSPTSGSYEQYF.

The V and J genes are TRBV30 and TRBJ2-1; TRBD1 matches at 9 bases. The junction had 8 bases not matched to a gene; V was cut back by 5 bases and J by 9 bases. The CDR3 runs to 13 residues. Per germline, CDR1 GTSNPN and CDR2 SVGIG (reference sequence). In DNA form, the CDR3 reads TGTGCCTGGGCTGGGGACAGGGAACGTGAGCAGTTCTTC. Its translation is CAWAGDREREQFF.

The chain recombines TRBV30 with TRBJ2-7; possibly TRBD2 for D (6 bases). Trimming cost V 3 bases and J 2 bases, with 23 bases left between them. There are 17 residues in the CDR3. Germline V CDR1 and CDR2: GTSNPN, SVGIG (reference sequence). The CDR3 protein is CAWSPSGGEPRPYEQYF. Here the CDR3 DNA reads TGTGCCTGGAGCCCGTCCGGGGGAGAACCTCGGCCCTACGAGCAGTACTTC.

The J gene is TRBJ2-5, the V gene TRBV24-1, with D possibly TRBD1 on 5 matching bases. Trimming removed 4 bases from V and 5 bases from J, with 16 bases in between. Germline values: CDR1 KGHDR, CDR2 SFDVKD. CDR3 length: 15 amino acids. The CDR3 sequence: CATSDPSGSRETQYF. The DNA for the CDR3 is TGTGCCACCAGTGACCCGTCAGGGTCGAGGGAGACCCAGTACTTC.

This clone was counted a few times. The V call is TRBV5-4, the J call TRBJ2-7, with 10 bases lining up with TRBD2. Germline loops: CDR1 SGHNT, CDR2 YYREEE (reference sequence). CDR3 size: 16 residues. With V trimmed by 3 bases and J by 3 bases, 9 bases remained unmatched. The CDR3 nucleotides read TGTGCCAGCAGCTCCCCTAGCGGGAGAGTCGACTACGAGCAGTACTTC. It codes for CASSSPSGRVDYEQYF.

The chain carries TRBV28 and TRBJ2-1, with 9 positions matching TRBD1. Trimming took 5 bases from V and 0 from J; bases not matched to a gene: 14. Per germline, CDR1 MDHEN and CDR2 SYDVKM. This CDR3 is 19 amino acids long. CDR3 sequence: CASSQQGARGGRSYNEQFF. The CDR3 DNA follows: TGTGCCAGCAGTCAACAGGGGGCTAGGGGCGGTCGCTCCTACAATGAGCAGTTCTTC.

V gene TRBV6-2 or TRBV6-3 combines with J gene TRBJ2-7; 8 bases line up with TRBD1. This CDR3 has 16 amino acids. The germline V gene encodes CDR1 MNHEY and CDR2 SVGEGT. V gave up 1 base and J gave up 5 bases; unmatched junction bases: 10. CDR3 sequence (DNA): TGTGCCAGCAGTTACTTCGGCGGACAGGGTGGCGACGAGCAGTACTTC. Its translation is CASSYFGGQGGDEQYF.

V usage is TRBV5-1 and J usage is TRBJ2-3, with 7 bases fitting TRBD2. Germline CDR1 is SGHRS and CDR2 is YFSETQ. The CDR3 loop spans 14 amino acids. Unmatched junction bases numbered 3, after V lost 2 bases and J lost 3 bases. CDR3 loop: CASSLIAGTDTQYF. The CDR3 DNA follows: TGCGCCAGCAGCTTAATAGCGGGTACAGATACGCAGTATTTT.

The chain links TRBV30 to TRBJ2-7, with D possibly TRBD2 on 6 matching bases. Trimming cost V 8 bases and J 1 base, with 12 bases left between them. This CDR3 comprises 12 residues. CDR1 and CDR2 from the germline V gene are GTSNPN and SVGIG (reference sequence). The chain's CDR3 is CAGGSRSYEQYF. As DNA, the CDR3 is TGTGCCGGGGGGTCTAGGTCCTACGAGCAGTACTTC.

This sequence joins TRBV7-2 and TRBJ1-5, with D perhaps TRBD1 (6 bases). Germline lookup yields CDR1 SGHTA and CDR2 FQGNSA. The V gene lost 5 bases and the J gene lost 6 bases, with 14 bases spanning the gap. The CDR3 covers 14 residues. The CDR3 sequence: CASSPSGVRQPQHF. The CDR3 DNA follows: TGTGCCAGCAGCCCCTCAGGGGTTCGTCAGCCCCAGCATTTT.

The gene calls are TRBV7-2 and TRBJ1-1; 10 nucleotides agree with TRBD1. The V gene's germline CDR1 is SGHTA and CDR2 FQGNSA. The CDR3 is 17 residues long. V was clipped by 3 bases and J by 6 bases; unmatched bases: 13. CDR3 region: CASSFYGDRGLRAEAFF. The CDR3 DNA is TGTGCCAGCAGCTTTTACGGGGACAGGGGTCTAAGGGCTGAAGCTTTCTTT.